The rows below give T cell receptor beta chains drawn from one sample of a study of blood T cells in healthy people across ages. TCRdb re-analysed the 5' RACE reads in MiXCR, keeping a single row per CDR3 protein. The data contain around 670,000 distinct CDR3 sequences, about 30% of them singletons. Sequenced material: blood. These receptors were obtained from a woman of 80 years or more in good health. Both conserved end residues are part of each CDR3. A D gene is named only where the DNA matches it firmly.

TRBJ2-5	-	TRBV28	CASSAPQGGQETQYF
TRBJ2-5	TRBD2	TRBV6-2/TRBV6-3	CASSAGTSGAETQYF
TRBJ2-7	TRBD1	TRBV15	CATSRGSGTGDYEQYF
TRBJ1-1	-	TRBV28	CASSSLSDREAFF
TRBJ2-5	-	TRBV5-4	CASSRGTVAGETQYF
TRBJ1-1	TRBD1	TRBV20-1	CSARGNRGGITEAFF
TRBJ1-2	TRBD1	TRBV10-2	CASRQGLNYDYTF
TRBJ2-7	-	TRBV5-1	CASSTGPPQGREQYF
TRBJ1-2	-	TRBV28	CASSQQGVRGYTF
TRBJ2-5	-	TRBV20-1	CSASGPTFQETQYF
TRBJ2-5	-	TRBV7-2	CASSLGIGGGGTQYF
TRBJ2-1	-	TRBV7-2	CASSPRGLLNEQFF
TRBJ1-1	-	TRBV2	CASSEADTEDTEAFF
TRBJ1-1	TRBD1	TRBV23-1	CASSRPARAAGGMNTEAFF
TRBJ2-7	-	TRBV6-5	CASSYPTGGRNMGNEQYF
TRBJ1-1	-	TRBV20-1	CSATLGRFTEAFF
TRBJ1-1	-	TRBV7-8	CASSVSHGRDTEAFF
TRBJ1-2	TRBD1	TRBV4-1	CASSQDRTGGRSNYGYTF
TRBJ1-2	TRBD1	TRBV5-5	CASSSTGGGNYGYTF
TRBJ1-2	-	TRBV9	CASIGDWGGGDGYTF
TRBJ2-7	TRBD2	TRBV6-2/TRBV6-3	CASSARRGDYEQYF
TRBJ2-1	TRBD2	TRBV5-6	CASSQTGTSGGPTYNEQFF
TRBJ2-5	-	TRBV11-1	CASSSRDGIQETQYF
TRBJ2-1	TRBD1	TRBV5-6	CASSLSLDRGGYNEQFF
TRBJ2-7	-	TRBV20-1	CSTHRDGSSYEQYF
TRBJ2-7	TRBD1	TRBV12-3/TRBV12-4	CASTSRDRGRYERYF
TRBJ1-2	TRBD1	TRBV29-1	CSVIPDRADYGYTF
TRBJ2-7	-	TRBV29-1	CSVGRSSFPYEQYF
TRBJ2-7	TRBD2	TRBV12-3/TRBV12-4	CVSSLQRGFSYNEQYF
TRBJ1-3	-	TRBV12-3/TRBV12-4	CASSPGWGDSGNTIYF
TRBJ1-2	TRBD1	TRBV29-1	CSVDSRTGGYGYTF
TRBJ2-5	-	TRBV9	CASSVAGAGIDQYF
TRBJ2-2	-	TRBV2	CASSGGYRELFF
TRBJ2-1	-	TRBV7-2	CANSLAQGGRIFNEQFF
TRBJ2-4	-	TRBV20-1	CSAREASKNIQYF
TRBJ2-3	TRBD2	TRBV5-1	CASMTSGGIDTQYF
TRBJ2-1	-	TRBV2	CASSYRVGGNEQFF
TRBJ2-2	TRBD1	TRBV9	CASSVFRLGTGDTGELFF
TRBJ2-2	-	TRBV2	CASRALLRAGELFF
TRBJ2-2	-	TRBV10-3	CAIRKDSRNTGELFF
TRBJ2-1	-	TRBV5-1	CASSLQEGYNEQFF
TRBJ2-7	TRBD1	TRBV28	CASSLLQGANEQYF
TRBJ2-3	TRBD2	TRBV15	CATSRVRGGTTDTQYF
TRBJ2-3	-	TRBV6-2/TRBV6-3	CASSYSTRTSTDTQYF
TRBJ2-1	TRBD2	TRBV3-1	CASSQLAGHNEQFF